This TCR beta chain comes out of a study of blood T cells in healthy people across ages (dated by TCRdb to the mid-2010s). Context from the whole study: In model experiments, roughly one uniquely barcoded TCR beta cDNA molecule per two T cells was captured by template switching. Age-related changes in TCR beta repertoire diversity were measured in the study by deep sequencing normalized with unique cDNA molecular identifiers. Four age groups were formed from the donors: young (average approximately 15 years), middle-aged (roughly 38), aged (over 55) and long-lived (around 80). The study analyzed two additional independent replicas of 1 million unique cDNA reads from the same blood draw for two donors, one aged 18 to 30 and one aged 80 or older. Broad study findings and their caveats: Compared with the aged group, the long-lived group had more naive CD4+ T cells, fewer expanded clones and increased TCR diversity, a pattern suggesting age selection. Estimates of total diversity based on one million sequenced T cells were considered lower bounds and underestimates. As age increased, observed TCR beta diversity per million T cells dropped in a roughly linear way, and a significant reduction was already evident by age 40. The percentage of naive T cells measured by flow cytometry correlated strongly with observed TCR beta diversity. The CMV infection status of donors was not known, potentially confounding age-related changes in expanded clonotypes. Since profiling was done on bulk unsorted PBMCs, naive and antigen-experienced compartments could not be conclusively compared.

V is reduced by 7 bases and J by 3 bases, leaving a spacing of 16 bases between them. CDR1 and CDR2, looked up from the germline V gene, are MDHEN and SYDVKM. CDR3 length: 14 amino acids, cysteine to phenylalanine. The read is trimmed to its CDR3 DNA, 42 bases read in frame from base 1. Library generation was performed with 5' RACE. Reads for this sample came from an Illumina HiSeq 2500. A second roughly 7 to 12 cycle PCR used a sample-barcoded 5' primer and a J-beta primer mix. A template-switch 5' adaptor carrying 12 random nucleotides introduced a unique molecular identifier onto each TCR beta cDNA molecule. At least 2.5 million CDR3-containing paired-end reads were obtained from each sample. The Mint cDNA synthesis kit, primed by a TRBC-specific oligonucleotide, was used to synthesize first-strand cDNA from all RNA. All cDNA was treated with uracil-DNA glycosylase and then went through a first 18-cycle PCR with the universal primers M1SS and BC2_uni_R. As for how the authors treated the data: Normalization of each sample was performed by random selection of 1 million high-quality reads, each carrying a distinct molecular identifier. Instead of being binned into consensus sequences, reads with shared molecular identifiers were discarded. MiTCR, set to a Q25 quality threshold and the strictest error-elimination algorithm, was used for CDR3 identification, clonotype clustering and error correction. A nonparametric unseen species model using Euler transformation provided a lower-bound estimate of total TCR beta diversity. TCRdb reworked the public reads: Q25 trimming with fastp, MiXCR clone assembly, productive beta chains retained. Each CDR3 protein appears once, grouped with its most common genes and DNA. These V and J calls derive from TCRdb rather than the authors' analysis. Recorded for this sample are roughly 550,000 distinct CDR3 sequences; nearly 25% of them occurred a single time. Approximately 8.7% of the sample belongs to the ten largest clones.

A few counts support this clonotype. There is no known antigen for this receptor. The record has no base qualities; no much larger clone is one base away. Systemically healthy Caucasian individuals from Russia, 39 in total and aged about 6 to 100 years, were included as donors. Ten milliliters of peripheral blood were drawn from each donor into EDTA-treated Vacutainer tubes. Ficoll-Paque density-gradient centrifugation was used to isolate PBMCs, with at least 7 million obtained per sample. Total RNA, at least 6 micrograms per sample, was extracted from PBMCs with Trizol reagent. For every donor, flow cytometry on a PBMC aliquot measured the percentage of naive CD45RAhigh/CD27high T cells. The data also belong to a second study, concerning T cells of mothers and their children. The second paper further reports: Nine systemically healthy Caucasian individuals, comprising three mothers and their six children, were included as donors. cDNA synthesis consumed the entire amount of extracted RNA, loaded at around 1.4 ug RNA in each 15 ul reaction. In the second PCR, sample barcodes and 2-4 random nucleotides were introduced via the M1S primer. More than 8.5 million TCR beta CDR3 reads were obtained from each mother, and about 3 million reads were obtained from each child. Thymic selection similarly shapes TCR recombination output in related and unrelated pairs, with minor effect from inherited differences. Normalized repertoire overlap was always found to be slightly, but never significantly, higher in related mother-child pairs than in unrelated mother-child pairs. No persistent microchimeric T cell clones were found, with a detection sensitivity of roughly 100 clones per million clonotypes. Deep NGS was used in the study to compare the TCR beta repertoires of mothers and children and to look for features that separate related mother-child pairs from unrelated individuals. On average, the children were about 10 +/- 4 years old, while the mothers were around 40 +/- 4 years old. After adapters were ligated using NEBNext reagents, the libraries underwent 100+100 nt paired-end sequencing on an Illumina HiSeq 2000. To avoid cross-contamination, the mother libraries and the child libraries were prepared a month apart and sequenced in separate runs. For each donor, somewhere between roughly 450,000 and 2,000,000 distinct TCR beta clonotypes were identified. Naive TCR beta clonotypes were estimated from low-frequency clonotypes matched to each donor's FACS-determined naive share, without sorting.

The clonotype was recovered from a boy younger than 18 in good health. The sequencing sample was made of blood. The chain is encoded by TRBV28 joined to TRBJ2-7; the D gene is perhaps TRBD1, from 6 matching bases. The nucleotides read TGTGCCAGCATGGGGTCGGCACAGGGCTACGAGCAGTACTTC. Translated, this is CASMGSAQGYEQYF.